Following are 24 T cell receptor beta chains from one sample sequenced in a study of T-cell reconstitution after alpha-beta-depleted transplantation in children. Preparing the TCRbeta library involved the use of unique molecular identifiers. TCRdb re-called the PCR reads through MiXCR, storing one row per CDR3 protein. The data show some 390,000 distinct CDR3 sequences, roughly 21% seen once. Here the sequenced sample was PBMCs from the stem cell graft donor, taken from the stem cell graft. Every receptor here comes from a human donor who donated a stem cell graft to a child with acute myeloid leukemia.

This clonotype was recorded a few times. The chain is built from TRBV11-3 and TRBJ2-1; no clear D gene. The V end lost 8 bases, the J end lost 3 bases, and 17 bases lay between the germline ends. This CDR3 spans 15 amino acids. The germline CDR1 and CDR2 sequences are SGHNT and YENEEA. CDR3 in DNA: TGTGCCAGCGCATCACCCGTTAAGGGCTACAATGAGCAGTTCTTC. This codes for CASASPVKGYNEQFF. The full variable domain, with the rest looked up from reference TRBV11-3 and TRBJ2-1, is EAGVVQSPRYKIIEKKQPVAFWCNPISGHNTLYWYLQNLGQGPELLIRYENEEAVDDSQLPKDRFSAERLKGVDSTLKIQPAELGDSAVYLCASASPVKGYNEQFFGPGTRLTVL.

The CDR3 DNA follows: TGTGCCAGGAGTAAACAGGGGGCGCAGGGCGAGCAGTACTTC. It yields the protein CARSKQGAQGEQYF. This chain connects TRBV28 to TRBJ2-7, with TRBD1 matching over 9 bases. Germline V gene data show CDR1 as MDHEN and CDR2 as SYDVKM. The CDR3 loop spans 14 amino acids. Trimming removed 9 bases from V and 6 bases from J; junction bases left unmatched: 12.

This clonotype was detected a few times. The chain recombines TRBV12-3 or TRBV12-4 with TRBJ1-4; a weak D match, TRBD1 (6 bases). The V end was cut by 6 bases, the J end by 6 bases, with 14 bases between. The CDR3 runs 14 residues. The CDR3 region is CASSPTGSHEKLFF. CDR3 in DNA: TGTGCCAGCAGCCCAACAGGGTCCCATGAAAAACTGTTTTTT.

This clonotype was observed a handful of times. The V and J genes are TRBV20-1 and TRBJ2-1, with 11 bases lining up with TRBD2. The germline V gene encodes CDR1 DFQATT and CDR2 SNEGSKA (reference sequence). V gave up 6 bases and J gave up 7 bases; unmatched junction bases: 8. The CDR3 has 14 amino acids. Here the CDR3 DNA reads TGCAGTGCCGTGACTAGCGGGAAAGGAAATGAGCAGTTCTTC. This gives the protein CSAVTSGKGNEQFF.

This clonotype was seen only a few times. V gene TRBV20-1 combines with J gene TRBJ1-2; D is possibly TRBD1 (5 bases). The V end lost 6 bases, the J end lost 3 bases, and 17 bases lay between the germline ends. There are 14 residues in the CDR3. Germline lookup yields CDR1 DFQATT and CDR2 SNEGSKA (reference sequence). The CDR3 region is CSAPRNQGDYGYTF. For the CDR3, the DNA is TGCAGTGCGCCTCGAAATCAGGGCGACTATGGCTACACCTTC.

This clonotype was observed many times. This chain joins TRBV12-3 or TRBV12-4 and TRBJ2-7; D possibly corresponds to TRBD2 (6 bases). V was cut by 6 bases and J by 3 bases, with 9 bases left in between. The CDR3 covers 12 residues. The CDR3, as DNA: TGTGCCAGCAGCATGACTAGCTACGAGCAGTACTTC. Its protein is CASSMTSYEQYF.

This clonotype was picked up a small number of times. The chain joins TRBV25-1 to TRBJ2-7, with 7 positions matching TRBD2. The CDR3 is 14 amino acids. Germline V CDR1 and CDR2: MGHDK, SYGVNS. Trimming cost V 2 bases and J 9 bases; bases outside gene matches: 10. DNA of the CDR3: TGTGCCAGCAGTGAAGATGGCCTAGCGGTTGTGCAGTACTTC. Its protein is CASSEDGLAVVQYF.

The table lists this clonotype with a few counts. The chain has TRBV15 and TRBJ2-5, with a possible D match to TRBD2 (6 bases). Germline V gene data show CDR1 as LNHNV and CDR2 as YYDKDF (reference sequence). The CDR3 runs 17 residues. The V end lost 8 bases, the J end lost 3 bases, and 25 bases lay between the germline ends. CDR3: CATGVSFSGEPKETQYF. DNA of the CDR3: TGTGCCACCGGTGTGTCGTTTTCGGGAGAACCGAAAGAGACCCAGTACTTC.

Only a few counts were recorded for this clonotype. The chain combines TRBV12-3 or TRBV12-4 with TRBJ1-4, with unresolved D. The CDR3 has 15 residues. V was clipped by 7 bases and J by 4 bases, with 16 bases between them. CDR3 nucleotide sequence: TGTGCCAGCACCCCCAGCGGAGTGATTAATGAAAAACTGTTTTTT. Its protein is CASTPSGVINEKLFF.

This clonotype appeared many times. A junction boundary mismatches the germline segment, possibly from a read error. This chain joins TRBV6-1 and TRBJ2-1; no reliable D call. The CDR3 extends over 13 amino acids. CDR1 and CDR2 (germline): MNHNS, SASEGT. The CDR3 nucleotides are TGTGCCAGCAGCGAAGCCCCGTTGTATGAGCAGTTCTTC. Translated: CASSEAPLYEQFF.

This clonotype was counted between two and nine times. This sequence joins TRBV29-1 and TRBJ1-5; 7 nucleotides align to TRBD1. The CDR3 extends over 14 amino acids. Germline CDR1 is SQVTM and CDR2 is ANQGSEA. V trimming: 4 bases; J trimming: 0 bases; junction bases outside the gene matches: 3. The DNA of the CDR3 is TGCAGCGTTGGAGGGGGCTATAGCAATCAGCCCCAGCATTTT. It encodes CSVGGGYSNQPQHF.

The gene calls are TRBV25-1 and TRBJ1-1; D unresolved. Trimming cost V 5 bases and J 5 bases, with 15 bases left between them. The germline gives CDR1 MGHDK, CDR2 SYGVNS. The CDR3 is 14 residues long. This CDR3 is CASSTSGQRTEAFF. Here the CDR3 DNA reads TGTGCCAGCAGTACATCGGGTCAGAGAACTGAAGCTTTCTTT.

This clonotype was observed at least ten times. The CDR3: CSAGGAGRNEQFF. In nucleotides, the CDR3 is TGCAGTGCTGGCGGAGCGGGTAGGAATGAGCAGTTCTTC. V is TRBV20-1 and J is TRBJ2-1; tentatively, D is TRBD2 (6 bases). The V gene lost 5 bases and the J gene lost 7 bases, with 15 bases spanning the gap. This CDR3 contains 13 residues. Germline CDR1 DFQATT, CDR2 SNEGSKA (reference sequence).

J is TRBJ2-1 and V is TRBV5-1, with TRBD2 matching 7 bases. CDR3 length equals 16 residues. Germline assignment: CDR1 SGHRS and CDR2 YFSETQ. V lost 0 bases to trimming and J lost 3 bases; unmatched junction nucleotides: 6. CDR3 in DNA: TGCGCCAGCAGCTTGGGTATCGGCGGGAGCTACAATGAGCAGTTCTTC. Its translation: CASSLGIGGSYNEQFF.

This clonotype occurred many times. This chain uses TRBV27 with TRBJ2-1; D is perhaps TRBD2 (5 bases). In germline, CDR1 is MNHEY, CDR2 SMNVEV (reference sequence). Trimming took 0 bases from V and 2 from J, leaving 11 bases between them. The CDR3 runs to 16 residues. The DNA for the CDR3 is TGTGCCAGCAGTTTATCCGGGGTTTTCGCCTACAATGAGCAGTTCTTC. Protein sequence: CASSLSGVFAYNEQFF.

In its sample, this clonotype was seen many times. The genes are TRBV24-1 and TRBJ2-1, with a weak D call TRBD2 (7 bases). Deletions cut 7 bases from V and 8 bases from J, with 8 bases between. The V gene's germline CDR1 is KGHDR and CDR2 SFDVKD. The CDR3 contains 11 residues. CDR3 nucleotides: TGTGCCACCAGCGGGGGGCATGAGCAGTTCTTC. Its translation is CATSGGHEQFF.

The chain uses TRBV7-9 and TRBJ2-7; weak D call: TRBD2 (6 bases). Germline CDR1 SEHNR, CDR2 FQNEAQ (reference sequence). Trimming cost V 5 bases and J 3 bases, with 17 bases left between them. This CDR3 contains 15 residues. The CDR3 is CASSPPGLRNYEQYF. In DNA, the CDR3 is TGTGCCAGCAGCCCCCCGGGACTTCGAAACTACGAGCAGTACTTC.

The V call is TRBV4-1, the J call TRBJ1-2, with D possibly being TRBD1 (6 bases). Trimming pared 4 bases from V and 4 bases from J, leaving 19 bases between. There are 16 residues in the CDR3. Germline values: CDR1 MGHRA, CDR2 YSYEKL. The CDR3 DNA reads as TGCGCCAGCAGCCCCCTCCACGTCGGGGGCCCCTATGGCTACACCTTC. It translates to CASSPLHVGGPYGYTF.

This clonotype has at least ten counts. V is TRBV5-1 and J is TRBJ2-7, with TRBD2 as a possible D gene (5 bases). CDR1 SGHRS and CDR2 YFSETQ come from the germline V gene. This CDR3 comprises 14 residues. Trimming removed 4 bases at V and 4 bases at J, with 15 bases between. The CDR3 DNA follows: TGCGCCAGCAGCAGCGGACTGGCTCCGTACGAGCAGTACTTC. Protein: CASSSGLAPYEQYF.

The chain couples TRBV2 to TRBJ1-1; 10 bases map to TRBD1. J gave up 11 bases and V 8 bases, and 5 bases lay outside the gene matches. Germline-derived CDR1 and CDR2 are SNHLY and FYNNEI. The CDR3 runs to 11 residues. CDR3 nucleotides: TGTGCCAGCGGGACAGGGGATCGGGCTTTCTTT. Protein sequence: CASGTGDRAFF.

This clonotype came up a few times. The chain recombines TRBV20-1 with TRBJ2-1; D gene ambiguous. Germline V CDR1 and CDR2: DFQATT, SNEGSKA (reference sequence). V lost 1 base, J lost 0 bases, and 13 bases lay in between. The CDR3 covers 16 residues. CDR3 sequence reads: CSARGASLVSYNEQFF. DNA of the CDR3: TGCAGTGCTAGAGGGGCGAGTCTAGTCTCCTACAATGAGCAGTTCTTC.

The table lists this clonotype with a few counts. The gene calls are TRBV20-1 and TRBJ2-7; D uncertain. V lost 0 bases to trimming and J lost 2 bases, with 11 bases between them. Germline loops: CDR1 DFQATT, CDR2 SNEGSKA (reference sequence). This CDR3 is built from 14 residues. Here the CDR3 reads CSARDLRGTYEQYF. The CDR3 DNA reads TGCAGTGCTAGAGATCTCCGCGGAACCTACGAGCAGTACTTC.

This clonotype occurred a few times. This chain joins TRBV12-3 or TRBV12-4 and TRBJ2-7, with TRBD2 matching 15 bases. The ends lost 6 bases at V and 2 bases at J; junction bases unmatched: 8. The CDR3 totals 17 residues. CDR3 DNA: TGTGCCAGCAGCCTATGGACTAGCGGGAGGGTTACCTACGAGCAGTACTTC. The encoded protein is CASSLWTSGRVTYEQYF.

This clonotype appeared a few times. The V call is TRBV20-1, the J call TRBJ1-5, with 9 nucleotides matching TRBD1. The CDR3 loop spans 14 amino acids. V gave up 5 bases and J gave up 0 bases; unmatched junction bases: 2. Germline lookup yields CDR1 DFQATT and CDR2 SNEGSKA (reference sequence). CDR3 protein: CSAGQGYSNQPQHF. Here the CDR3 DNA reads TGCAGTGCTGGACAGGGGTATAGCAATCAGCCCCAGCATTTT.